These 21 T cell receptor beta chains were sequenced from one sample in a study of regulatory T cells in long-lasting Graves disease. The time point denotes: newly diagnosed GD, antithyroid drugs for less than 3 months. PBMC-extracted RNA yielded the TCR library. CDR3 regions were amplified by Arm-PCR using iRepertoire HTBI primers to build TCR beta libraries. TCRdb re-analysed the multiplex PCR reads in MiXCR, keeping a single row per CDR3 protein. The repertoire holds hundreds of thousands of distinct CDR3 sequences, with roughly a sixth as singletons. The starting material was peripheral blood mononuclear cells (PBMCs), obtained at new diagnosis, from a patient treated with antithyroid drugs. The receptors derive from a female donor with Graves disease.

V gene TRBV9 combines with J gene TRBJ2-3; either TRBD1 or TRBD2 may supply D (6 bases each). This CDR3 is built from 16 residues. CDR1 is SGDLS, CDR2 YYNGEE, per germline. V shed 4 bases and J shed 0 bases, with 15 bases lying between them. The CDR3 nucleotides are TGTGCCAGCAGCCCTCGGGGGACACCTAGCACAGATACGCAGTATTTT. Its protein product is CASSPRGTPSTDTQYF.

This clonotype showed up many times. V usage is TRBV28 and J usage is TRBJ2-4; D unclear. V gave up 2 bases and J gave up 1 base, with 12 bases separating them. Germline loops: CDR1 MDHEN, CDR2 SYDVKM. This CDR3 is 16 amino acids long. DNA for the CDR3: TGTGCCAGCAGTTTACCCTCATTTGGGGCCAAAAACATTCAGTACTTC. It is translated as CASSLPSFGAKNIQYF. The full variable domain, in which reference TRBV28 and TRBJ2-4 provide the parts outside the CDR3, is DVKVTQSSRYLVKRTGEKVFLECVQDMDHENMFWYRQDPGLGLRLIYFSYDVKMKEKGDIPEGYSVSREKKERFSLILESASTNQTSMYLCASSLPSFGAKNIQYFGAGTRLSVL.

This clonotype occurred many times. The J gene is TRBJ1-2, the V gene TRBV2; the D gene is possibly TRBD1 (5 bases). The germline V gene encodes CDR1 SNHLY and CDR2 FYNNEI. The V end lost 7 bases, the J end lost 2 bases, and 14 bases lay between the germline ends. The CDR3 has 14 residues. CDR3 residues: CASIRPGSNYGYTF. The DNA for the CDR3 is TGTGCCAGCATCAGGCCAGGGTCAAACTATGGCTACACCTTC.

At least ten counts were recorded for this clonotype. This chain uses TRBV2 with TRBJ2-3; D unclear. V was cut by 5 bases and J by 0 bases, with 12 bases left in between. Germline assignment: CDR1 SNHLY and CDR2 FYNNEI. The CDR3 has 15 residues. The CDR3 loop is CASSRTVDSTDTQYF. Written as DNA, the CDR3 is TGTGCCAGCAGTCGGACGGTAGATAGCACAGATACGCAGTATTTT.

This clonotype was seen repeatedly, ten times or more. The chain is built from TRBV29-1 and TRBJ2-1; the match to TRBD2 covers 12 bases. J was trimmed by 11 bases and V by 1 base; bases with no gene match: 9. CDR1 is SQVTM and CDR2 is ANQGSEA in the germline V gene. The CDR3 covers 15 residues. The CDR3 spells CSVEVPRLAGDKQFF. The CDR3 region has the DNA TGCAGCGTTGAAGTCCCCCGACTAGCGGGAGATAAGCAGTTCTTC.

V is TRBV20-1 and J is TRBJ2-3, with 8 bases lining up with TRBD2. There are 16 residues in the CDR3. V dropped 0 bases and J dropped 1; count of bases not matched to a gene: 6. Per germline, CDR1 DFQATT and CDR2 SNEGSKA (reference sequence). CDR3 loop: CSARDGRGARTDTQYF. CDR3 nucleotide sequence: TGCAGTGCTAGAGATGGGCGGGGGGCCCGCACAGATACGCAGTATTTT.

Many counts were recorded for this clonotype. The V and J genes are TRBV7-6 and TRBJ2-7; TRBD2 matches 7 bases. The CDR3 is 15 amino acids. Germline CDR1 SGHVS, CDR2 FNYEAQ. The J segment lost 2 bases and the V segment lost 1 base, leaving 5 bases of the junction unmatched. In DNA form, the CDR3 reads TGTGCCAGCAGCTTAGTAGCGGGTAGAACCTACGAGCAGTACTTC. It specifies CASSLVAGRTYEQYF.

The chain is built from TRBV5-1 and TRBJ2-5; D not certain. The CDR3 covers 14 residues. CDR1 and CDR2 from the germline V gene are SGHRS and YFSETQ. The germline V and J ends were trimmed by 2 bases and 3 bases, with 11 bases remaining between them. CDR3 loop: CASSLETREETQYF. CDR3 nucleotides: TGCGCCAGCAGCTTAGAGACTCGTGAAGAGACCCAGTACTTC.

This clonotype was seen many times. The rearrangement uses TRBV6-1 and TRBJ2-7; 9 nucleotides align to TRBD1. The length of the CDR3 is 13 residues. V shed 8 bases and J 3 bases; nucleotides not matched to a gene: 5. Germline V CDR1 and CDR2: MNHNS, SASEGT. The CDR3 spells CASAQGALYEQYF. CDR3 DNA sequence: TGTGCCAGCGCACAGGGGGCTCTCTACGAGCAGTACTTC.

This chain uses TRBV10-1 with TRBJ2-7; 12 bases fit TRBD2. V trimming: 6 bases; J trimming: 1 base; junction bases outside the gene matches: 1. This CDR3 contains 14 residues. Germline loops: CDR1 WNHNN, CDR2 SYGVQD (reference sequence). The CDR3 bases are TGCGCCAGCAGAGGACTAGCGGGATCCTACGAGCAGTACTTC. Amino acids: CASRGLAGSYEQYF.

This clonotype was recorded many times. Here the CDR3 DNA reads TGTGCCAGCACTCCCGGCCTCTCGGACCCGGGGTTCAATGAGCAGTTCTTC. It specifies CASTPGLSDPGFNEQFF. This chain links TRBV6-1 with TRBJ2-1; D is perhaps TRBD2 (5 bases). V was cut by 7 bases and J by 6 bases, with 25 bases left in between. The germline CDR1 and CDR2 sequences are MNHNS and SASEGT. This CDR3 has 17 residues.

The chain uses TRBV15 and TRBJ2-2, with 15 bases that match TRBD2. The V gene's germline CDR1 is LNHNV and CDR2 YYDKDF (reference sequence). The CDR3 length is 18 residues. V gave up 5 bases and J gave up 4 bases; unmatched junction bases: 8. In DNA, the CDR3 is TGTGCCACCAGCGGAGGACTAGCGGGAGGGGGCGGCACCGGGGAGCTGTTTTTT. Translated, it gives CATSGGLAGGGGTGELFF.

The chain recombines TRBV7-2 with TRBJ1-3; no definite D call. Trimming cost V 3 bases and J 4 bases, with 22 bases left between them. There are 18 residues in the CDR3. Germline V gives CDR1 SGHTA, CDR2 FQGNSA. CDR3 sequence reads: CASSFTYISKTRGNTIYF. CDR3 bases: TGTGCCAGCAGCTTTACTTATATTTCTAAAACCCGAGGAAACACCATATATTTT.

The V and J genes are TRBV19 and TRBJ2-6; no definite D call. The CDR3 loop spans 13 amino acids. V was trimmed by 5 bases and J by 5 bases, leaving 7 bases between them. Germline lookup yields CDR1 LNHDA and CDR2 SQIVND (reference sequence). CDR3 in amino acids: CASSWDRANVLTF. In nucleotides, the CDR3 is TGTGCCAGTAGTTGGGATCGGGCCAACGTCCTGACTTTC.

This clonotype was observed many times. This rearrangement joins TRBV12-5 to TRBJ2-1; D gene ambiguous. The length of the CDR3 is 12 residues. With 5 bases removed from V and 9 bases from J, the gap between germline ends came to 11 bases. CDR1 and CDR2 from the germline V gene are LGHNT and FRNRAP. CDR3 residues: CASGRPAGEQFF. The DNA of the CDR3 is TGTGCTAGTGGTCGACCGGCCGGTGAGCAGTTCTTC.

Ten or more counts support this clonotype. The gene calls are TRBV19 and TRBJ1-5; D uncertain. The CDR3 covers 14 residues. Trimming left V 4 bases short and J 8 bases short, with 15 bases between. Germline V gene sequence: CDR1 LNHDA, CDR2 SQIVND (reference sequence). The DNA of the CDR3 is TGTGCCAGTAGTAGGGAGTCAAGGTGGGAGCCCCAGCATTTT. This encodes CASSRESRWEPQHF.

At least ten counts were recorded for this clonotype. The chain joins TRBV28 to TRBJ1-3; no clear D. There are 14 residues in the CDR3. Trimming shortened V by 3 bases and J by 0 bases, and 6 bases separated the two germline ends. CDR1 is MDHEN and CDR2 is SYDVKM in the germline V gene. CDR3 in amino acids: CASSLDRSGNTIYF. The DNA for the CDR3 is TGTGCCAGCAGTTTGGACCGCTCTGGAAACACCATATATTTT. Supplemented by reference TRBV28 and TRBJ1-3, the full variable domain reads DVKVTQSSRYLVKRTGEKVFLECVQDMDHENMFWYRQDPGLGLRLIYFSYDVKMKEKGDIPEGYSVSREKKERFSLILESASTNQTSMYLCASSLDRSGNTIYFGEGSWLTVV.

In this sample, this clonotype turned up many times. The chain links TRBV4-1 to TRBJ2-3; TRBD1 matches 12 bases. This CDR3 spans 19 amino acids. V was pared by 1 base and J by 2 bases, with 10 bases of the junction left unmatched. Germline V gives CDR1 MGHRA, CDR2 YSYEKL. CDR3 in amino acids: CASSQGGQGASGPTDTQYF. As DNA, the CDR3 is TGCGCCAGCAGCCAAGGGGGACAGGGGGCGTCGGGTCCCACAGATACGCAGTATTTT.

This clonotype was seen a handful of times. Written as DNA, the CDR3 is TGCGCCAGCAGCCTGGGCAGTTACTACGAGCAGTACTTC. Translating gives CASSLGSYYEQYF. The rearrangement links TRBV5-1 to TRBJ2-7; D is unresolved. CDR1 SGHRS and CDR2 YFSETQ come from the germline V gene. The CDR3 totals 13 residues. The V and J ends lost 4 bases and 3 bases respectively, with 11 bases between them.

This clonotype has only one observation. Given a far larger clone just one base away, this is likely a sequencing read error. The rearrangement joins TRBV11-2 to TRBJ2-7; 9 positions match TRBD2. Germline CDR1 and CDR2: SGHAT and FQNNGV. The J segment lost 7 bases and the V segment lost 0 bases, leaving 10 bases of the junction unmatched. This CDR3 contains 16 residues. The CDR3 DNA reads as TGTGCCAGCAGCTTAGAACTGCGGGGGGGCCTTAGTGAGCAGTACTTC. As protein: CASSLELRGGLSEQYF. Using reference TRBV11-2 and TRBJ2-7 for the parts outside the CDR3, the full variable domain is EAGVAQSPRYKIIEKRQSVAFWCNPISGHATLYWYQQILGQGPKLLIQFQNNGVVDDSQLPKDRFSAERLKGVDSTLKIQPAKLEDSAVYLCASSLELRGGLSEQYFGPGTRLTVT.

The chain carries TRBV11-2 and TRBJ2-3, with a weak D call TRBD2 (5 bases). V was clipped by 2 bases and J by 6 bases, with 18 bases between them. The CDR3 loop spans 16 amino acids. Germline CDR1 is SGHAT and CDR2 is FQNNGV. The CDR3 sequence: CASSLNGGPPRDTQYF. In DNA form, the CDR3 reads TGTGCCAGCAGCTTAAATGGCGGGCCGCCCAGGGATACGCAGTATTTT.